The 2 T cell receptor beta chains presented below share a single source sample, sequenced in a study of blood T cell repertoires in COVID-19. Data came from immunoSEQ multiplex PCR; TCRdb stores just in-frame clones and leaves some out. Altogether some 86,000 clones are present, under 95% being singletons, with the ten largest covering around 2.3%. Source material: peripheral blood. The source is a human donor with active COVID-19. The donor label of this sample is uncertain.

The rearrangement links TRBV15 to TRBJ2-2, with TRBD1 as a possible D gene (6 bases). V was pared by 6 bases and J by 3 bases, with 17 bases between. Germline values: CDR1 LNHNV, CDR2 YYDKDF (reference sequence). The CDR3 length is 16 residues. The CDR3: CATRSTGLDDTGELFF. The CDR3 bases are TGTGCCACCAGGTCTACAGGGTTAGACGACACCGGGGAGCTGTTTTTT.

The chain couples TRBV4-1 to TRBJ2-1; D not resolved. Germline V CDR1 and CDR2: MGHRA, YSYEKL. There are 15 residues in the CDR3. With 1 base removed from V and 9 bases from J, the gap between germline ends came to 16 bases. CDR3 amino acids: CASSQGPRQVGEQFF. CDR3 bases: TGCGCCAGCAGCCAAGGCCCCAGGCAGGTTGGTGAGCAGTTCTTC.